Below, 6 T cell receptor beta chains from the same sample are listed, as sequenced in a study of T cell responses to AZD1222 COVID-19 vaccine. Assay used: immunoSEQ multiplex PCR; TCRdb lists only in-frame clones, some missing. The sample lists 79,000 or so clones; more than 60% were seen once. The sample consisted of peripheral blood, taken 28 days after the second dose of the MenACWY control vaccine. These receptors were taken from an adult who received the MenACWY meningococcal vaccine as a control.

The rearrangement uses TRBV19 and TRBJ1-2; maybe TRBD1 (5 bases). This CDR3 has 16 amino acids. Germline CDR1 and CDR2: LNHDA and SQIVND (reference sequence). V was trimmed by 0 bases and J by 7 bases, leaving 18 bases between them. DNA of the CDR3: TGTGCCAGTAGTATAGATCACATGACGGGGGGAAGTGGCTACACCTTC. Protein sequence: CASSIDHMTGGSGYTF.

The V call is TRBV10-3, the J call TRBJ2-7, with 7 nucleotides matching TRBD1. In germline, CDR1 is ENHRY, CDR2 SYGVKD. Trimming at V came to 2 bases and at J to 6 bases, leaving 7 bases not matched to a gene. This CDR3 has 14 amino acids. The CDR3: CAISEATGPSEQYF. As DNA, the CDR3 is TGTGCCATCAGTGAGGCGACAGGGCCCAGCGAGCAGTACTTC.

The genes are TRBV28 and TRBJ2-5; D unclear. Trimming shortened V by 6 bases and J by 5 bases, and 16 bases separated the two germline ends. The CDR3 runs 14 residues. Germline V gene sequence: CDR1 MDHEN, CDR2 SYDVKM. In DNA, the CDR3 is TGTGCCAGCAGCCGACCTCTTGGTGCGGAGACCCAGTACTTC. Translation gives CASSRPLGAETQYF.

The rearrangement links TRBV7-9 to TRBJ1-1; 9 bases line up with TRBD1. V gave up 5 bases and J gave up 6 bases; unmatched junction bases: 10. The CDR3 sequence is 15 residues long. Germline CDR1 and CDR2: SEHNR and FQNEAQ (reference sequence). CDR3 residues: CASSNRDRVFPEAFF. CDR3 bases: TGTGCCAGCAGCAACCGGGACAGGGTCTTTCCTGAAGCTTTCTTT.

The V call is TRBV29-1, the J call TRBJ1-2, with D hard to call. The ends were cut back, 5 bases at V and 8 bases at J, with 18 bases in the middle. This CDR3 region has 13 residues. CDR1 and CDR2 from the germline V gene are SQVTM and ANQGSEA. This CDR3 reads CSVLRARGSGYTF. CDR3 sequence (DNA): TGCAGCGTTCTAAGGGCCCGAGGTTCGGGCTACACCTTC.

The rearrangement links TRBV30 to TRBJ1-4; 8 bases fit TRBD1. CDR3 length: 13 amino acids. Germline V gene sequence: CDR1 GTSNPN, CDR2 SVGIG (reference sequence). V shed 4 bases and J 7 bases; nucleotides not matched to a gene: 5. The CDR3 loop reads CAWKVQGGEKLFF. The CDR3 DNA follows: TGTGCCTGGAAAGTACAGGGGGGTGAAAAACTGTTTTTT.